The source of this T cell receptor beta chain is a study of blood T cell repertoires in COVID-19. The wider study: Sites across the United States, Italy and Spain contributed samples from acute and convalescent COVID-19.

The CDR3 has 16 residues. The germline gives CDR1 LNHNV, CDR2 YYDKDF (reference sequence). Trimming removed 0 bases from V and 5 bases from J; junction bases left unmatched: 5. Methods used by the authors: Nucleated cell counts were estimated from reference gene primer amplification. Assay: immunoSEQ multiplex PCR; the TCRdb copy retains only in-frame clones and omits some. V and J calls and clone size follow that table, whereas D and trimming were derived from the DNA. The sample carries some 150,000 clones, about 86% recorded once. The chain uses TRBV15 and TRBJ2-2, with 8 bases that match TRBD2. The TCR originated in a woman aged 55-75 years with acute or convalescent COVID-19. Sequencing input: peripheral blood. Here the CDR3 reads CATSRDLRLATGELFF. In DNA, the CDR3 is TGTGCCACCAGCAGAGATTTGAGACTAGCGACCGGGGAGCTGTTTTTT.